The entry below gives a single TCR beta chain sequence along with its context. Treatment: preoperative locoregional IRX-2 cytokine immunotherapy. This phase Ib study tested locoregional IRX-2 cytokine immunotherapy given before surgery. The data are from a study of preoperative IRX-2 immunotherapy in early breast cancer. The V gene end was trimmed by 0 bases and the J gene end by 0 bases; junction bases not matched to a gene: 3. There are 16 residues in the CDR3. From germline, CDR1 is MDHEN and CDR2 SYDVKM. Clones were sequenced by immunoSEQ multiplex PCR, and TCRdb holds only the in-frame ones, with some missing. The sample includes under 15,000 clones, roughly 91% of them seen just once.

The sequence derives from a human donor with breast cancer. J is TRBJ2-3 and V is TRBV28; 7 nucleotides match TRBD2. The sample here was taken from a patient treated with IRX-2 immunotherapy. The CDR3 loop reads CASSLWLAVSTDTQYF. In DNA, the CDR3 is TGTGCCAGCAGTTTATGGCTAGCGGTTAGCACAGATACGCAGTATTTT.